This is a list of T cell receptor beta chains from one sample in a study of response to subunit inactivated influenza vaccine. From the RT-PCR reads, TCRdb called clonotypes with MiXCR, one entry per CDR3 protein. The repertoire holds almost 600,000 distinct CDR3 sequences, with less than 15% as singletons. This specimen was PBMCs from blood, taken 12 days after vaccination. The receptors were sampled from a man aged 50 to 60 who received an inactivated influenza vaccine. Both conserved end residues are part of each CDR3. A D gene is named only where the DNA matches it firmly. Expanded clones are given a class, and other clones once, few, many or no size at all.

v_gene	j_gene	abundance	d_gene	CDR3nt	CDR3aa
TRBV5-1	TRBJ1-2	.	.	TGCGCCAGCAGCACGACGGTAGCTAACTATGGCTACACCTTC	CASSTTVANYGYTF
TRBV11-2	TRBJ2-1	.	TRBD2	TGTGCCAGCAGCTTAGTAGCGGGAGGAAGCAATGAGCAGTTCTTC	CASSLVAGGSNEQFF
TRBV7-8	TRBJ2-1	few	TRBD1	TGTGCCAGCAACCGAAGAACCGGGCAGGGGGCCACCCCAGGTGAGCAGTTCTTC	CASNRRTGQGATPGEQFF
TRBV7-8	TRBJ2-7	few	TRBD1	TGTGCCAGCAGCTTAGCCCCGGGACAGGGGGGCTCCTACGAGCAGTACTTC	CASSLAPGQGGSYEQYF
TRBV20-1	TRBJ2-7	.	.	TGCAGTGCTAGTGTCTTTGAACAGTCCTACGAGCAGTACTTC	CSASVFEQSYEQYF
TRBV5-5	TRBJ1-2	many	.	TGTGCCAGCAGCTTTTTCCCTAAACAGGGCGAGGACTATGGCTACACCTTC	CASSFFPKQGEDYGYTF
TRBV12-3/TRBV12-4	TRBJ1-5	many	.	TGTGCCAGCAGTTCGAGCCAGGTTAGCAATCAGCCCCAGCATTTT	CASSSSQVSNQPQHF
TRBV6-5	TRBJ1-5	few	.	TGTGCCAGCAGCTGGGGAAATGACCAGCCCCAGCATTTT	CASSWGNDQPQHF
TRBV6-6	TRBJ1-5	.	TRBD1	TGTGCCAGCAGTGAGGACAGGGCTGGACCCCAGCATTTT	CASSEDRAGPQHF
TRBV15	TRBJ2-1	.	TRBD1	TGTGCCACCAGCAGAGACAAGGAGACAGGGAATTTTGATGAGCAGTTCTTC	CATSRDKETGNFDEQFF
TRBV4-2	TRBJ2-5	.	TRBD2	TGTGCCAGCAGCCAAGAAGTGGGAGCTGGGGGACTAGCGGGAAAAGAGACCCAGTACTTC	CASSQEVGAGGLAGKETQYF
TRBV7-2	TRBJ1-5	.	.	TGTGCCAGCAGCTTAGGAACAGGGATGGGTCAGCCCCAGCATTTT	CASSLGTGMGQPQHF
TRBV7-6	TRBJ2-3	.	.	TGTGCCAGCAGCTTAGACGGGGGAACGGGTACGCAGTATTTT	CASSLDGGTGTQYF
TRBV23-1	TRBJ2-1	few	TRBD2	TGCGCCAGCAGTCAATCAGTACTGGCGGGAGAGGAGTACAATGAGCAGTTCTTC	CASSQSVLAGEEYNEQFF
TRBV7-2	TRBJ2-7	many	.	TGTGCCAGCAGCCTGTCGCCCGAAGGACGAGGGCAGTACTTC	CASSLSPEGRGQYF
TRBV6-5	TRBJ2-1	many	TRBD1	TGTGCCAGCAGTTTTCTGGGACAGGGGGCCGTCAATGAGCAGTTCTTC	CASSFLGQGAVNEQFF
TRBV12-3/TRBV12-4	TRBJ2-7	once	TRBD2	TGTGCCAGCAGTCCCATCGACGGGGGGGCCCACGAGCAGTACTTC	CASSPIDGGAHEQYF
TRBV20-1	TRBJ2-1	.	TRBD2	TGCAGTGCTTCTAGCGGGAGGGCTGCCTACAATGAGCAGTTCTTC	CSASSGRAAYNEQFF
TRBV4-3	TRBJ1-1	.	TRBD1	TGCGCCAGCAGCCAAGATGGGGGGCAGGGGGTGAACACTGAAGCTTTCTTT	CASSQDGGQGVNTEAFF
TRBV28	TRBJ1-1	.	.	TGTGCCAGCAGACAGTTGGGCGCAGATATGAACACTGAAGCTTTCTTT	CASRQLGADMNTEAFF
TRBV29-1	TRBJ2-1	many	TRBD2	TGCAGCGTTGAAGCCGGACTAGCGGGACCCTACATCGATGAGCAGTTCTTC	CSVEAGLAGPYIDEQFF
TRBV6-1	TRBJ2-5	few	TRBD1	TGTGCCAGCAAACTACAGGGGACATTCTCAGAGACCCAGTACTTC	CASKLQGTFSETQYF
TRBV7-2	TRBJ2-2	many	TRBD2	TGTGCCAGCAATCCCCTAGCGGGATATAACACCGGGGAGCTGTTTTTT	CASNPLAGYNTGELFF
TRBV9	TRBJ2-1	.	TRBD2	TGTGCCAGCAGCGTAGTAGCGGGGAATGAGCAGTTCTTC	CASSVVAGNEQFF
TRBV3-1	TRBJ1-2	few	.	TGTGCCAGCAGCCTCCCGGGGGGGCCCAAAGGGGGCTACACCTTC	CASSLPGGPKGGYTF
TRBV24-1	TRBJ2-1	many	.	TGTGCCACCAGTGACGGGCTAGCTACGTCCGAGCAGTTCTTC	CATSDGLATSEQFF
TRBV12-5	TRBJ2-3	few	TRBD2	TGTGCTAGTGGTTTAGAGACGTTAGCGGGAGCGGTGACAGATACGCAGTATTTT	CASGLETLAGAVTDTQYF
TRBV7-9	TRBJ1-2	few	.	TGTGCCAGCAGCTTAGGCCAGGGAGGTTCTGGCTACACCTTC	CASSLGQGGSGYTF
TRBV19	TRBJ2-1	.	.	TGTGCCAGTAGTATTAGTCGGTGGAGCTCCTACAATGAGCAGTTCTTC	CASSISRWSSYNEQFF
TRBV5-1	TRBJ2-5	.	TRBD2	TGCGCCAGCAGCTTAGGGCTAGCGGGGGGAAACCAAGAGACCCAGTACTTC	CASSLGLAGGNQETQYF
TRBV9	TRBJ2-1	.	TRBD2	TGTGCCAGCAGCGTAGGGCCGGAGCGGGGGACGTTCTTC	CASSVGPERGTFF
TRBV6-5	TRBJ1-1	.	.	TGTGCCAGCAGTTGGGTAGGGGTGAACACTGAAGCTTTCTTT	CASSWVGVNTEAFF